This TCR beta chain was identified during a study of vaccination effects on CD4 cells after COVID-19. Upon completion of about 10 days in culture, CD4+ T cells were isolated. The cohort was immunized with two doses of either the BNT162b2 or mRNA-1273 vaccine. Measured with immunoSEQ multiplex PCR; TCRdb has only the in-frame clones, and not every one. The repertoire holds just over 55,000 clones, with approximately 81% as singletons. Details on this clone: Its antigen is unknown.

The sequencing here drew on CD4+ T cells from PBMCs cultured without peptide, taken after COVID-19 vaccination. The sequence derives from a human donor who received a COVID-19 vaccine.

Here the CDR3 DNA reads TGTGCCAGTAGTAAGGAACAGGGTACTTCTGAAGCTTTCTTT. It is translated as CASSKEQGTSEAFF. The V and J genes are TRBV19 and TRBJ1-1; possible D gene TRBD1, 6 bases. Trimming removed 4 bases at V and 6 bases at J, with 15 bases between. This CDR3 comprises 14 residues. Looked up from germline, CDR1 is LNHDA and CDR2 is SQIVND (reference sequence).